The clone carrying this T cell receptor (beta chain) appeared once. Its target is not known. A second roughly 6 to 12 cycle PCR used barcoded and J-beta primers. There were at least 2.5 million CDR3-containing paired-end reads obtained from each sample. In TCRdb, the 5' RACE reads were re-called with MiXCR into one record per CDR3 protein. In the table there are about 730,000 distinct CDR3 sequences, roughly 43% of which are singletons. The data stem from a study of blood T cells in healthy people across ages. Study-level points and caveats: Both naive CD4+ cell counts and diversity were greater in long-lived donors than in aged donors. Without sorted subsets, naive and antigen-experienced compartments could not be conclusively compared.

The CDR3 spans 19 residues. J lost 5 bases, V lost 0 bases, and 16 bases had no gene match. Germline-derived CDR1 and CDR2 are SGDLS and YYNGEE. Sample: blood. The V call is TRBV9, the J call TRBJ2-5; 10 bases line up with TRBD2. The sequence was collected from a woman aged 55-69 years in good health. DNA for the CDR3: TGTGCCAGCAGCGTAGATCCGCGAGGGGTAGCGGGAGGACCGGAGACCCAGTACTTC. Translated: CASSVDPRGVAGGPETQYF.